The rows below give T cell receptor beta chains drawn from one sample of a study of shared clonotypes between healthy human individuals. Data came from immunoSEQ multiplex PCR; TCRdb stores just in-frame clones and leaves some out. The profile shows under 600,000 clones, about 96% of them singletons. What was sequenced was naive CD4+ T cells sorted from blood. The source of these receptors is a woman aged 25-40 years in good health. Each CDR3 is given with its conserved first and last residue. Fields, in order: J gene, D gene, V gene, clone size, CDR3 DNA, CDR3 protein. A D gene is named only where the DNA matches it firmly. Clone size, where shown, is once, few, many, or a class for clones that have expanded.

>TRBJ1-2|NA|TRBV25-1|few
TGTGCCAGCAGTCCCGGTGGGGTAGGTGACTATGGCTACACCTTC
CASSPGGVGDYGYTF
>TRBJ2-7|TRBD2|TRBV6-1|once
TGTGCCAGCACCGGGACTAGCGGGAGCTACGAGCAGTACTTC
CASTGTSGSYEQYF
>TRBJ2-7|NA|TRBV19|NA
TGTGCCAGTAGTCCCAGGGAACCCTCCTACGAGCAGTACTTC
CASSPREPSYEQYF
>TRBJ1-4|NA|TRBV18|NA
TGTGCCAGCTCACCTCGCGCAACTAATGAAAAACTGTTTTTT
CASSPRATNEKLFF
>TRBJ2-2|TRBD2|TRBV19|NA
TGTGCCAGTACCCCAACACGACTAGCGGGAGTCCTAACCGGGGAGCTGTTTTTT
CASTPTRLAGVLTGELFF
>TRBJ1-3|NA|TRBV28|NA
TGTGCCAGCAGTTTTTCTCAGGGGAGGTTCGGAAACACCATATATTTT
CASSFSQGRFGNTIYF
>TRBJ1-1|TRBD1|TRBV6-1|NA
TGTGCCAGCAGTGGACGACAGGGTAACACTGAAGCTTTCTTT
CASSGRQGNTEAFF
>TRBJ2-7|NA|TRBV29-1|NA
TGCAGCGTTGAAGGCGTCTACGAGCAGTACTTC
CSVEGVYEQYF
>TRBJ2-6|NA|TRBV5-8|NA
TGTGCCAGCAGCTCCGGATACTCTGGGGCCAACGTCCTGACTTTC
CASSSGYSGANVLTF
>TRBJ2-5|TRBD1|TRBV27|NA
TGTGCCAGCAGTTCATCGACAGGGTTCGGGACCCAGTACTTC
CASSSSTGFGTQYF
>TRBJ2-7|TRBD2|TRBV5-4|NA
TGTGCCAGCAGCCAAGGACTAGCGGGAGGAAAGGCCTACGAGCAGTACTTC
CASSQGLAGGKAYEQYF
>TRBJ1-1|NA|TRBV27|NA
TGTGCCAGCAAGCTGACAGGGAACACTGAAGCTTTCTTT
CASKLTGNTEAFF
>TRBJ2-7|NA|TRBV10-3|NA
TGTGCCATCAGTGACAGGGCGGGTGCCTACGAGCAGTACTTC
CAISDRAGAYEQYF
>TRBJ1-1|TRBD1|TRBV6-1|NA
TGTGCCAGCGTCCAGACAGGGGTGGACACTGAAGCTTTCTTT
CASVQTGVDTEAFF
>TRBJ1-4|TRBD1|TRBV10-3|NA
TGTGCCATCAGTGCTGACAGGGTAGCTAATGAAAAACTGTTTTTT
CAISADRVANEKLFF